The following is a T cell receptor beta chain sequence with its context. Using quantitative 5'-RACE with molecular barcodes, the authors made TCR beta libraries. One entry per CDR3 protein results from TCRdb running MiXCR on the 5' RACE reads. The data contain about 250,000 distinct CDR3 sequences, 20% to 30% of them seen just once; the ten biggest clones take up around 0.58%. The data derive from a study of CD8 T cells in ankylosing spondylitis. The CDR3 loop spans 12 amino acids. Per the germline V gene, CDR1 is MNHNY and CDR2 is SVGAGI (reference sequence). The V gene lost 6 bases and the J gene lost 13 bases, with 17 bases spanning the gap.

The receptor comes from a male donor with ankylosing spondylitis or in good health (not recorded which). Material: blood, either unsorted or a sorted T cell fraction (not recorded which). The genes are TRBV6-6 and TRBJ2-3; tentative D call: TRBD2 (5 bases). CDR3 bases: TGTGCCAGCAGCGACCGGGATACAAGAGAGTATTTT. This gives the protein CASSDRDTREYF.